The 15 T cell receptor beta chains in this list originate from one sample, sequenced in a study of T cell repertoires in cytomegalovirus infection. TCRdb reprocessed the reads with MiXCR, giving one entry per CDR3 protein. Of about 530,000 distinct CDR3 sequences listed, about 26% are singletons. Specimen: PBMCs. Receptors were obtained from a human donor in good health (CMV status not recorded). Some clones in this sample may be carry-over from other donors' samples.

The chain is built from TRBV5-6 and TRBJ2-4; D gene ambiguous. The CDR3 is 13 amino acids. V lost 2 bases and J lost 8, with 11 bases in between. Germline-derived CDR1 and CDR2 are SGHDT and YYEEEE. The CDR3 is CASSLTRMDIQYF. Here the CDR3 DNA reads TGTGCCAGCAGCTTAACCCGGATGGACATTCAGTACTTC.

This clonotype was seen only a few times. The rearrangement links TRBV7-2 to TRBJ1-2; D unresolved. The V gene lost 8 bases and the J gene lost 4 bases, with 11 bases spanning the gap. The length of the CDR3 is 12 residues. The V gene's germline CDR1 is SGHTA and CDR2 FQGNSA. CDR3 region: CASQGSVYGYTF. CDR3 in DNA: TGTGCCAGCCAAGGGAGCGTCTATGGCTACACCTTC.

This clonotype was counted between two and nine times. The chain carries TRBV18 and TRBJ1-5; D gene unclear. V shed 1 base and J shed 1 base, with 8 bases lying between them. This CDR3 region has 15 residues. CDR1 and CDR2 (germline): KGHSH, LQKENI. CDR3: CASSPLRSSNQPQHF. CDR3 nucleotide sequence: TGTGCCAGCTCACCACTTAGGTCCAGCAATCAGCCCCAGCATTTT. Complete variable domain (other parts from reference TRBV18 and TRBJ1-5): NAGVMQNPRHLVRRRGQEARLRCSPMKGHSHVYWYRQLPEEGLKFMVYLQKENIIDESGMPKERFSAEFPKEGPSILRIQQVVRGDSAAYFCASSPLRSSNQPQHFGDGTRLSIL.

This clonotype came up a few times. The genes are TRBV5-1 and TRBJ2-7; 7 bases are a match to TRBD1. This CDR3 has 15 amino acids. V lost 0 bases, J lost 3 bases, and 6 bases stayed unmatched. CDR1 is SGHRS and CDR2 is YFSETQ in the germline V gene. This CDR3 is CASSLEGGPGYEQYF. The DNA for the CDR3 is TGCGCCAGCAGCTTGGAAGGGGGCCCGGGCTACGAGCAGTACTTC.

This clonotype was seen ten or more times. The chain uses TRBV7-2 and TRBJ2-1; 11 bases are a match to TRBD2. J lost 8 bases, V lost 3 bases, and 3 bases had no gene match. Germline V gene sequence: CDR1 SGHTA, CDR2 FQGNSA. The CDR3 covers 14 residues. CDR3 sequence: CASSFLAGGDEQFF. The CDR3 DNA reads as TGTGCCAGCAGCTTCCTAGCGGGAGGCGATGAGCAGTTCTTC.

Here the CDR3 DNA reads TGTGCCAGCAGGTTACCTGCCGACACCGGGGAGCTGTTTTTT. Its translation: CASRLPADTGELFF. This chain uses TRBV6-5 with TRBJ2-2, with D unclear. This CDR3 is 14 amino acids long. The ends were cut back, 6 bases at V and 3 bases at J, with 11 bases in the middle. CDR1 is MNHEY, CDR2 SVGAGI, per germline.

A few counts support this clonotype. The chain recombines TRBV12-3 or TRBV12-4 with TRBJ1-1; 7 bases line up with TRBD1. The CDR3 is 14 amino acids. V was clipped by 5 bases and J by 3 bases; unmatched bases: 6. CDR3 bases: TGTGCCAGCAGTCCTACAGGGGCCTACACTGAAGCTTTCTTT. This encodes CASSPTGAYTEAFF.

The DNA for the CDR3 is TGTGCCAGCAGTGAGAGAGGCCATCAGCCCCAGCATTTT. This encodes CASSERGHQPQHF. The genes are TRBV6-6 and TRBJ1-5, with no clear D. CDR3 length equals 13 residues. Trimming pared 5 bases from V and 5 bases from J, leaving 10 bases between. Germline V CDR1 and CDR2: MNHNY, SVGAGI (reference sequence).

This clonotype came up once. The CDR3 DNA reads as TGTGGCCCAGTAGGGGACACCGGGGAGCTGTTTTTT. As protein: CGPVGDTGELFF. The rearrangement links TRBV7-9 to TRBJ2-2; tentatively, D is TRBD1 (5 bases). Looked up from germline, CDR1 is SEHNR and CDR2 is FQNEAQ (reference sequence). CDR3 size: 12 residues.

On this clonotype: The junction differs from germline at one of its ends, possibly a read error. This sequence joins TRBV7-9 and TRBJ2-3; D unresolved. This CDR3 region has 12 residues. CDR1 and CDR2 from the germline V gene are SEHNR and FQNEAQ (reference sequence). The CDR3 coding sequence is TGTGCCAGCAGCTTATTCTCAGGCAAGGTTTGGTTT. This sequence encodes CASSLFSGKVWF. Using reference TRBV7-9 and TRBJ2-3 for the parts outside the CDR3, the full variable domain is DTGVSQNPRHKITKRGQNVTFRCDPISEHNRLYWYRQTLGQGPEFLTYFQNEAQLEKSRLLSDRFSAERPKGSFSTLEIQRTEQGDSAMYLCASSLFSGKVWFGPGTRLTVL.

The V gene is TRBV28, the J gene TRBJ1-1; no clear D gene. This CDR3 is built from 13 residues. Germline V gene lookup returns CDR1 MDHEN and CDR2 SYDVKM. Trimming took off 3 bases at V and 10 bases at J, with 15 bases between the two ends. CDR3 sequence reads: CASSFESALGAFF. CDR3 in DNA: TGTGCCAGCAGTTTTGAGTCCGCCCTCGGAGCTTTCTTT.

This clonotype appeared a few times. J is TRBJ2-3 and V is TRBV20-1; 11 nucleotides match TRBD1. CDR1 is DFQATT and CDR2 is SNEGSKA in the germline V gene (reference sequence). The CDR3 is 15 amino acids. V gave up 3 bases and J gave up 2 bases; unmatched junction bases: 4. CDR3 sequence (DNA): TGCAGTGCTAGGAGGACAGGGGGCTTCACAGATACGCAGTATTTT. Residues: CSARRTGGFTDTQYF.

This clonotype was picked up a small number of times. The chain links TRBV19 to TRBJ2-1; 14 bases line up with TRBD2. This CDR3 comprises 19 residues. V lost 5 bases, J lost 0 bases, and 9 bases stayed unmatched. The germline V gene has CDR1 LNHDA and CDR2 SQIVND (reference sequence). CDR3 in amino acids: CASSAPGTSGSLSYNEQFF. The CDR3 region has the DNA TGTGCCAGTAGTGCTCCCGGGACTAGCGGGAGTCTCTCCTACAATGAGCAGTTCTTC.

CDR3 region: CASSNVRADTQYF. CDR3 bases: TGTGCCAGTAGCAACGTCCGCGCAGATACGCAGTATTTT. The rearrangement joins TRBV6-1 to TRBJ2-3; D is undetermined. Trimming cost V 9 bases and J 4 bases, with 14 bases left between them. Per germline, CDR1 MNHNS and CDR2 SASEGT. This CDR3 region has 13 residues.

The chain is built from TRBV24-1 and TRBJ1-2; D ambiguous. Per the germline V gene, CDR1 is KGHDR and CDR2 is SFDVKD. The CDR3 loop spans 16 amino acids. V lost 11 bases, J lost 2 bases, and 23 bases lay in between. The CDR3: CAKLSRASGENYGYTF. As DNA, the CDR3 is TGTGCCAAGTTGTCGCGGGCCTCGGGCGAGAACTATGGCTACACCTTC.